What follows describes a single T cell receptor beta chain. A much larger clonotype is one base distant, so this may be a read error. Molecular barcoding with unique molecular identifiers was used for the TCRbeta library. MiXCR, applied by TCRdb to the PCR reads, yields one record per CDR3 protein. Found here are around 360,000 distinct CDR3 sequences, 10% of them singletons; the top ten hold less than 2.5%. The sample belongs to a study of T-cell reconstitution after alpha-beta-depleted transplantation in children. This CDR3 is built from 15 residues. Germline V CDR1 and CDR2: SGDLS, YYNGEE. The sequence was obtained from a human donor who donated a stem cell graft to a child with acute lymphoblastic leukemia. The source material was PBMCs from the stem cell graft donor, sampled from the stem cell graft. This sequence joins TRBV9 and TRBJ2-1; tentatively, D is TRBD2 (6 bases). The CDR3 nucleotides are TGTGGCAGCAGCGAGGGACTGCTAACCTACAATGAGCAGTTCTTC. Protein product: CGSSEGLLTYNEQFF.